Below are 25 T cell receptor beta chains sequenced from a single sample in a study of shared clonotypes between healthy human individuals. Libraries were prepared by immunoSEQ multiplex PCR; TCRdb keeps only in-frame clonotypes and omits some of them. The data hold some 1,100,000 clones, with 70% to 80% observed a single time. The sequenced material came from memory CD4+ T cells from PBMCs. Subset here: CD45RA-negative fraction. The receptors derive from a man aged 18 to 29 in good health. Some clones in this sample may be carry-over from other donors' samples.

The rearrangement joins TRBV7-9 to TRBJ2-3; 8 bases map to TRBD2. This CDR3 spans 16 amino acids. The V and J ends lost 5 bases and 0 bases, in that order; junction bases with no gene match: 7. The germline gives CDR1 SEHNR, CDR2 FQNEAQ (reference sequence). In nucleotides, the CDR3 is TGTGCCAGCAGCCCCCGGGGGGGCGGAAGCACAGATACGCAGTATTTT. The encoded protein is CASSPRGGGSTDTQYF.

The rearrangement joins TRBV28 to TRBJ1-1; 7 nucleotides line up with TRBD1. CDR3 length equals 14 residues. V dropped 6 bases and J dropped 1; count of bases not matched to a gene: 5. Germline CDR1 is MDHEN and CDR2 is SYDVKM. CDR3 sequence reads: CASRTTGANTEAFF. The CDR3 DNA follows: TGTGCCAGCAGAACAACAGGGGCGAACACTGAAGCTTTCTTT.

The rearrangement joins TRBV5-1 to TRBJ2-3; unclear D gene. CDR1 is SGHRS, CDR2 YFSETQ, per germline. The CDR3 length is 15 residues. V was pared by 0 bases and J by 0 bases, with 8 bases between. CDR3 region: CASSLEMGSTDTQYF. The CDR3 nucleotides read TGCGCCAGCAGCTTGGAAATGGGTAGCACAGATACGCAGTATTTT.

The rearrangement uses TRBV30 and TRBJ1-5, with a possible D match to TRBD1 (5 bases). Germline V gene data show CDR1 as GTSNPN and CDR2 as SVGIG (reference sequence). The CDR3 has 13 amino acids. Trimming shortened V by 1 base and J by 7 bases, and 11 bases separated the two germline ends. The CDR3 spells CAWSGGGDQPQHF. CDR3 nucleotides: TGTGCCTGGAGTGGGGGAGGGGACCAGCCCCAGCATTTT. Supplemented by reference TRBV30 and TRBJ1-5, the full variable domain reads SQTIHQWPATLVQPVGSPLSLECTVEGTSNPNLYWYRQAAGRGLQLLFYSVGIGQISSEVPQNLSASRPQDRQFILSSKKLLLSDSGFYLCAWSGGGDQPQHFGDGTRLSIL.

This rearrangement joins TRBV7-3 to TRBJ2-7; D tentatively fits TRBD1 or TRBD2 (6 bases each). The V and J ends lost 5 bases and 0 bases respectively, with 26 bases between them. Germline assignment: CDR1 SGHTA and CDR2 FQGTGA. The CDR3 runs to 19 residues. CDR3 sequence (DNA): TGTGCCAGCAGCCCCTTGGGGGGAGTGATCGGGGGCAGCTCCTACGAGCAGTACTTC. As protein: CASSPLGGVIGGSSYEQYF.

This chain links TRBV6-4 with TRBJ2-1; D could derive from TRBD1 or TRBD2 (5 bases each). Trimming stripped 4 bases from V and 0 bases from J, with 10 bases between. This CDR3 spans 15 amino acids. Germline V gene data show CDR1 as MRHNA and CDR2 as SNTAGT. CDR3 DNA: TGTGCCAGCAGTGTGGGGACCGGCTCCTACAATGAGCAGTTCTTC. Its translation: CASSVGTGSYNEQFF.

The V call is TRBV2, the J call TRBJ2-3; the D gene is possibly TRBD2 (5 bases). V lost 6 bases, J lost 1 base, and 11 bases lay in between. Looked up from germline, CDR1 is SNHLY and CDR2 is FYNNEI. The CDR3 has 14 amino acids. This CDR3 reads CASRSGHGTDTQYF. The CDR3 nucleotides are TGTGCCAGCAGGAGCGGCCACGGCACAGATACGCAGTATTTT.

The V call is TRBV10-3, the J call TRBJ1-1; the D is unclear. Germline CDR1 is ENHRY and CDR2 is SYGVKD. The CDR3 consists of 13 residues. V was shortened by 7 bases and J by 2 bases, with 11 bases between the two germline ends. CDR3 loop: CAIKKDLNTEAFF. The DNA of the CDR3 is TGTGCCATCAAGAAGGACCTAAACACTGAAGCTTTCTTT.

This chain uses TRBV28 with TRBJ2-1, with 10 positions matching TRBD2. The CDR3 has 18 amino acids. Per germline, CDR1 MDHEN and CDR2 SYDVKM. Trimming removed 1 base from V and 5 bases from J; junction bases left unmatched: 11. The CDR3 coding sequence is TGTGCCAGCAGTTTATCGAACTCGGGGCTAGCGGGAGACAATGAGCAGTTCTTC. This codes for CASSLSNSGLAGDNEQFF.

This rearrangement joins TRBV7-8 to TRBJ2-2; the D gene could be TRBD1 or TRBD2 (5 bases each). The V gene's germline CDR1 is SGHVS and CDR2 FQNEAQ. Between the trimmed V and J ends, which lost 2 bases and 6 bases, there was a span of 13 bases. The CDR3 is made up of 15 amino acids. In DNA form, the CDR3 reads TGTGCCAGCAGCTTAAGGGACCTTTTATCCGGGGAGCTGTTTTTT. It encodes CASSLRDLLSGELFF.

About this clone itself: Other nucleotide sequences in the sample specify the same CDR3. V gene TRBV7-2 combines with J gene TRBJ1-5; D not certain. V shed 5 bases and J shed 7 bases, with 9 bases lying between them. Germline CDR1 and CDR2: SGHTA and FQGNSA. The CDR3 has 12 amino acids. This CDR3 reads CASSPRGQPQHF. The CDR3 region has the DNA TGTGCCAGCAGCCCGCGGGGACAGCCCCAGCATTTT.

The rearrangement links TRBV18 to TRBJ2-2, with TRBD2 matching 10 bases. The CDR3 is 15 residues long. J gave up 4 bases and V 6 bases, and 5 bases lay outside the gene matches. Germline assignment: CDR1 KGHSH and CDR2 LQKENI. The CDR3 region is CASSPGLASTGELFF. CDR3 DNA: TGTGCCAGCTCCCCGGGACTAGCGAGCACCGGGGAGCTGTTTTTT. Full variable domain (missing parts from reference TRBV18 and TRBJ2-2): NAGVMQNPRHLVRRRGQEARLRCSPMKGHSHVYWYRQLPEEGLKFMVYLQKENIIDESGMPKERFSAEFPKEGPSILRIQQVVRGDSAAYFCASSPGLASTGELFFGEGSRLTVL.

Note on this clone: This may arise from a read error, as a much more abundant clone is one base away. This sample includes further DNA sequences coding for the same CDR3. CDR3 DNA: TGTGCCAGCTCACCGGGACTAGCGGGCGACAATGAGCAGTTCTTC. Its translation: CASSPGLAGDNEQFF. The chain carries TRBV18 and TRBJ2-1; 12 bases line up with TRBD2. J gave up 5 bases and V 3 bases, and 2 bases lay outside the gene matches. The CDR3 consists of 15 residues. CDR1 KGHSH and CDR2 LQKENI come from the germline V gene.

The rearrangement uses TRBV4-1 and TRBJ1-1, with D tentatively TRBD1 (5 bases). Per the germline V gene, CDR1 is MGHRA and CDR2 is YSYEKL. This CDR3 contains 15 residues. V was clipped by 4 bases and J by 2 bases, with 14 bases between them. CDR3 sequence reads: CASSRQTVLNTEAFF. In DNA form, the CDR3 reads TGCGCCAGCAGCCGACAGACAGTCTTAAACACTGAAGCTTTCTTT.

This clone has more than one count but fewer than ten. J is TRBJ2-7 and V is TRBV7-9; D is unclear. The V gene's germline CDR1 is SEHNR and CDR2 FQNEAQ (reference sequence). V was pared by 7 bases and J by 2 bases, with 6 bases between. The CDR3 sequence is 11 residues long. The CDR3 spells CASTTPYEQYF. CDR3 in DNA: TGTGCCAGCACGACCCCCTACGAGCAGTACTTC.

The V call is TRBV5-1, the J call TRBJ2-7; tentative D call: TRBD1 (7 bases). There are 16 residues in the CDR3. The V and J ends lost 4 bases and 4 bases respectively, with 21 bases between them. Germline V gene lookup returns CDR1 SGHRS and CDR2 YFSETQ. CDR3 amino acids: CASSPGTVLRGYEQYF. CDR3 coding DNA: TGCGCCAGCAGCCCCGGGACAGTCCTCCGGGGGTACGAGCAGTACTTC. Supplemented by reference TRBV5-1 and TRBJ2-7, the full variable domain reads KAGVTQTPRYLIKTRGQQVTLSCSPISGHRSVSWYQQTPGQGLQFLFEYFSETQRNKGNFPGRFSGRQFSNSRSEMNVSTLELGDSALYLCASSPGTVLRGYEQYFGPGTRLTVT.

The chain uses TRBV18 and TRBJ2-5; the D gene is possibly TRBD1 (6 bases). Trimming shortened V by 2 bases and J by 5 bases, and 15 bases separated the two germline ends. The CDR3 covers 15 residues. Looked up from germline, CDR1 is KGHSH and CDR2 is LQKENI. CDR3 amino acids: CASSPLQGSAETQYF. The CDR3 nucleotides read TGTGCCAGCTCACCATTACAGGGTAGCGCGGAGACCCAGTACTTC. Filled out from reference TRBV18 and TRBJ2-5, the complete variable domain reads NAGVMQNPRHLVRRRGQEARLRCSPMKGHSHVYWYRQLPEEGLKFMVYLQKENIIDESGMPKERFSAEFPKEGPSILRIQQVVRGDSAAYFCASSPLQGSAETQYFGPGTRLLVL.

Worth noting for this clone: A far larger clone is one nucleotide away, so this likely arose from a read error. The V call is TRBV7-2, the J call TRBJ2-7; tentative D call: TRBD1 (5 bases). Germline V gene lookup returns CDR1 SGHTA and CDR2 FQGNSA. Trimming shortened V by 1 base and J by 2 bases, and 6 bases separated the two germline ends. The CDR3 is made up of 13 amino acids. Here the CDR3 reads CASSLGRAYEQYF. The CDR3 bases are TGTGCCAGCAGCTTAGGCAGGGCCTACGAGCAGTACTTC.

Notes on this clone: The same CDR3 also results from other DNA sequences found in this sample. The J gene is TRBJ2-7, the V gene TRBV18, with D tentatively TRBD1 (6 bases). The CDR3 runs to 13 residues. V was clipped by 2 bases and J by 4 bases, with 9 bases between them. Germline V gives CDR1 KGHSH, CDR2 LQKENI. CDR3 DNA: TGTGCCAGCTCACCAGCACAGGGTTACGAGCAGTACTTC. Translation: CASSPAQGYEQYF.

The chain carries TRBV4-2 and TRBJ2-1, with unresolved D. Germline V lookup: CDR1 LGHNA, CDR2 YNFKEQ. The CDR3 consists of 15 residues. V lost 1 base and J lost 4, with 11 bases in between. DNA of the CDR3: TGTGCCAGCAGCCAAGGGTTGCAGAGATACAATGAGCAGTTCTTC. Its protein product is CASSQGLQRYNEQFF.

V is TRBV9 and J is TRBJ2-1; 12 positions match TRBD2. The CDR3 consists of 17 residues. J was trimmed by 4 bases and V by 0 bases; bases with no gene match: 5. Germline V lookup: CDR1 SGDLS, CDR2 YYNGEE. Written as DNA, the CDR3 is TGTGCCAGCAGCGTAGCGCGCGGACTAGCGGGGTACAATGAGCAGTTCTTC. Translating it yields CASSVARGLAGYNEQFF.

The chain links TRBV21-1 to TRBJ2-5; the tabulated D call, TRBD2, remains unverified against the DNA. TRBJ2-7 matches the DNA end more closely, so the J call is doubtful. TRBV21-1 is designated a pseudogene. The CDR3 length is 13 residues. In DNA form, the CDR3 reads TGTGCCAGCAGCATCGGGGGGCCCTACGAGCAGTACTTC. This gives the protein CASSIGGPYEQYF.

The chain combines TRBV27 with TRBJ1-2; D gene unclear. Trimming pared 6 bases from V and 0 bases from J, leaving 8 bases between. The CDR3 has 13 residues. Looked up from germline, CDR1 is MNHEY and CDR2 is SMNVEV (reference sequence). DNA for the CDR3: TGTGCCAGCAGCCAAAGAGCTAACTATGGCTACACCTTC. It codes for CASSQRANYGYTF.

The chain couples TRBV11-2 to TRBJ2-5; 8 bases agree with TRBD2. This CDR3 comprises 17 residues. V gave up 0 bases and J gave up 4 bases; unmatched junction bases: 10. Germline V CDR1 and CDR2: SGHAT, FQNNGV. The CDR3 loop is CASSLDVLGLAGETQYF. In nucleotides, the CDR3 is TGTGCCAGCAGCTTAGATGTTTTAGGGCTAGCGGGAGAGACCCAGTACTTC.

The chain carries TRBV11-2 and TRBJ2-7, with 10 bases identical to TRBD1. Trimming cost V 5 bases and J 4 bases; bases outside gene matches: 8. This CDR3 has 15 amino acids. Germline CDR1 SGHAT, CDR2 FQNNGV. The CDR3 DNA reads TGTGCCAGCAGCCCAAGGCGGACAGGGGGTTACGAGCAGTACTTC. Translation gives CASSPRRTGGYEQYF.